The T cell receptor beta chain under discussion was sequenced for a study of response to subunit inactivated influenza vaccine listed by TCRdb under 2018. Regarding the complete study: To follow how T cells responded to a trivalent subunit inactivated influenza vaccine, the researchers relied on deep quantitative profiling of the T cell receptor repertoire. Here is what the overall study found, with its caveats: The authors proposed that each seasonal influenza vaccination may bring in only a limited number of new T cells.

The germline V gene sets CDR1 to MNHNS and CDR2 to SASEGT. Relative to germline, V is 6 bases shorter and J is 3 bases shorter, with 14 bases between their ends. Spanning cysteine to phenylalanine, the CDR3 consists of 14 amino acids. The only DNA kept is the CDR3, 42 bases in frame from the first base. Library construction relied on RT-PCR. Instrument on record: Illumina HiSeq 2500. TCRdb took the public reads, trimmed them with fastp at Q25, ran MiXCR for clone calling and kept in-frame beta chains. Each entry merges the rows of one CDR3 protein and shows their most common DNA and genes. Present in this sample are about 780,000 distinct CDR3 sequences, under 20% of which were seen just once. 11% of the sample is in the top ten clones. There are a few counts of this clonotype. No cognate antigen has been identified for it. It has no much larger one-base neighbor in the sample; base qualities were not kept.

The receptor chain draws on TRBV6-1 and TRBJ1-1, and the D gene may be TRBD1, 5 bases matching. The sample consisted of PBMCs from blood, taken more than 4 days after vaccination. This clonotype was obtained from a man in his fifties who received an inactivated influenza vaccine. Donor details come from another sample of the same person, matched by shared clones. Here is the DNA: TGTGCCAGCAGCTCACTACGGGGGGACACTGAAGCTTTCTTT. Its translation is CASSSLRGDTEAFF.